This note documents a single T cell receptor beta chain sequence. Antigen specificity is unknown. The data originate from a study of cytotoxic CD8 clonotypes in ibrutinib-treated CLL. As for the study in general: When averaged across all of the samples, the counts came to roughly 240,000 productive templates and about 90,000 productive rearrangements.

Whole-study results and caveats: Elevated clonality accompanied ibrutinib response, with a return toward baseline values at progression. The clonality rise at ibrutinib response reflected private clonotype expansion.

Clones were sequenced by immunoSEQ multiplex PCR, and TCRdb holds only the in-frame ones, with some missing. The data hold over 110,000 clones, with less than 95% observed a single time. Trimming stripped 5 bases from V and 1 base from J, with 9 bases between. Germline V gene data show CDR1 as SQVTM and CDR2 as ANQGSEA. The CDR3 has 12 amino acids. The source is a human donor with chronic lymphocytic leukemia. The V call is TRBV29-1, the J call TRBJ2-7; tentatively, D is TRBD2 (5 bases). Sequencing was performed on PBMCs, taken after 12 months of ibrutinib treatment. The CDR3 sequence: CSVTGISYEQYF. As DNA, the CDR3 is TGCAGCGTTACCGGGATATCCTACGAGCAGTACTTC.